The rows below give T cell receptor beta chains drawn from one sample of a study of vaccination and CD4 T cells after COVID-19. No antigen has been assigned to these receptors. TCRdb independently ran MiXCR on the PCR reads; one entry per CDR3 protein. The data hold around 25,000 distinct CDR3 sequences, with 25% to 30% observed a single time. The material was CD4+ T cells from blood, cultured in vitro, obtained about 7 months after SARS-CoV-2 vaccination. Every receptor here comes from a human donor who had recovered from COVID-19. The CDR3 runs from the conserved cysteine through the conserved F or W. Fields, in order: J gene, clone size, V gene, D gene, CDR3 protein, CDR3 DNA. The D gene is left open where the match is weak. Not all rows give a size; the values are once, few, many and, for expanded clones, a class.

j_gene: TRBJ1-2; abundance: few; v_gene: TRBV6-5; d_gene: .; CDR3aa: CASSYTFAGPYGYTF; CDR3nt: TGTGCCAGCAGTTATACATTCGCAGGCCCATATGGCTACACCTTC
j_gene: TRBJ1-1; abundance: .; v_gene: TRBV11-3; d_gene: .; CDR3aa: CASSGRNTEAFF; CDR3nt: TGTGCCAGCAGCGGACGTAACACTGAAGCTTTCTTT
j_gene: TRBJ2-2; abundance: .; v_gene: TRBV28; d_gene: .; CDR3aa: CAHTDSNTGELFF; CDR3nt: TGTGCCCATACGGACAGTAACACCGGGGAGCTGTTTTTT
j_gene: TRBJ1-2; abundance: .; v_gene: TRBV28; d_gene: .; CDR3aa: CASSLGQDGYGYTF; CDR3nt: TGTGCCAGCAGTTTGGGGCAGGATGGCTATGGCTACACCTTC
j_gene: TRBJ2-6; abundance: .; v_gene: TRBV24-1; d_gene: .; CDR3aa: CATSPGIYSGANVLTF; CDR3nt: TGTGCCACCAGTCCGGGGATCTACTCTGGGGCTAACGTCCTGACTTTC
j_gene: TRBJ2-1; abundance: .; v_gene: TRBV20-1; d_gene: TRBD1; CDR3aa: CSATDREHNEQFF; CDR3nt: TGCAGTGCTACCGACAGGGAGCACAATGAGCAGTTCTTC
j_gene: TRBJ1-5; abundance: many; v_gene: TRBV20-1; d_gene: .; CDR3aa: CSAIEGDQPQHF; CDR3nt: TGCAGTGCTATTGAGGGGGATCAGCCCCAGCATTTT
j_gene: TRBJ1-2; abundance: once; v_gene: TRBV6-2/TRBV6-3; d_gene: .; CDR3aa: CASTLRGTYGYTF; CDR3nt: TGTGCCAGCACCCTGAGGGGTACTTATGGCTACACCTTC
j_gene: TRBJ2-6; abundance: .; v_gene: TRBV7-9; d_gene: .; CDR3aa: CASSSYSGANVLTF; CDR3nt: TGTGCCAGCAGCTCTTACTCTGGGGCCAACGTCCTGACTTTC
j_gene: TRBJ1-1; abundance: few; v_gene: TRBV7-9; d_gene: .; CDR3aa: CASRSRGDRNTEAFF; CDR3nt: TGTGCCAGCAGGTCCCGGGGAGATAGGAACACTGAAGCTTTCTTT
j_gene: TRBJ2-7; abundance: once; v_gene: TRBV28; d_gene: .; CDR3aa: CASSLNNRGNSYEQYF; CDR3nt: TGTGCCAGCAGTTTAAACAACCGGGGAAACAGCTACGAGCAGTACTTC
j_gene: TRBJ2-7; abundance: .; v_gene: TRBV28; d_gene: .; CDR3aa: CASSTIIYEQYF; CDR3nt: TGTGCCAGCAGCACTATTATTTACGAGCAGTACTTC
j_gene: TRBJ2-3; abundance: .; v_gene: TRBV6-5; d_gene: TRBD2; CDR3aa: CASSSVTSADTQYF; CDR3nt: TGTGCCAGCAGTTCGGTAACTAGCGCAGATACGCAGTATTTT
j_gene: TRBJ2-2; abundance: .; v_gene: TRBV6-4; d_gene: TRBD2; CDR3aa: CASSDVASGSTGELFF; CDR3nt: TGTGCCAGCAGTGACGTCGCTAGCGGGAGCACCGGGGAGCTGTTTTTT
j_gene: TRBJ1-5; abundance: few; v_gene: TRBV20-1; d_gene: .; CDR3aa: CSAREQNNQPQHF; CDR3nt: TGCAGTGCTAGAGAGCAGAATAATCAGCCCCAGCATTTT
j_gene: TRBJ2-5; abundance: medium-sized; v_gene: TRBV7-9; d_gene: TRBD2; CDR3aa: CASSLSGSSETQYF; CDR3nt: TGTGCCAGCAGCTTGAGCGGGAGCTCGGAGACCCAGTACTTC
j_gene: TRBJ2-1; abundance: .; v_gene: TRBV20-1; d_gene: TRBD2; CDR3aa: CSARDPRAGDNEQFF; CDR3nt: TGCAGTGCTAGAGACCCCAGAGCGGGAGACAATGAGCAGTTCTTC
j_gene: TRBJ2-3; abundance: .; v_gene: TRBV20-1; d_gene: TRBD2; CDR3aa: CSARDWGASGLAGVTDTQYF; CDR3nt: TGCAGTGCTAGAGATTGGGGGGCCTCGGGACTAGCGGGAGTCACAGATACGCAGTATTTT
j_gene: TRBJ2-2; abundance: .; v_gene: TRBV29-1; d_gene: .; CDR3aa: CSAWNTGELFF; CDR3nt: TGCAGCGCATGGAACACCGGGGAGCTGTTTTTT
j_gene: TRBJ1-6; abundance: .; v_gene: TRBV19; d_gene: .; CDR3aa: CASRSGLNNSPLHF; CDR3nt: TGTGCCAGTCGTTCTGGACTGAATAATTCACCCCTCCACTTT
j_gene: TRBJ1-5; abundance: medium-sized; v_gene: TRBV19; d_gene: .; CDR3aa: CASSSLRDGHGKNQPQHF; CDR3nt: TGTGCCAGTAGTTCTCTCAGGGACGGCCACGGAAAGAATCAGCCCCAGCATTTT
j_gene: TRBJ2-5; abundance: .; v_gene: TRBV11-1; d_gene: .; CDR3aa: CASAGTKAVETQYF; CDR3nt: TGTGCCAGCGCTGGGACCAAAGCGGTGGAGACCCAGTACTTC
j_gene: TRBJ1-1; abundance: once; v_gene: TRBV19; d_gene: .; CDR3aa: CASTTVLNTEAFF; CDR3nt: TGTGCCAGCACCACAGTATTGAACACTGAAGCTTTCTTT
j_gene: TRBJ2-7; abundance: .; v_gene: TRBV2; d_gene: .; CDR3aa: CARGAQWDQGEQYF; CDR3nt: TGTGCCAGGGGGGCCCAGTGGGACCAAGGCGAGCAGTACTTC
j_gene: TRBJ2-6; abundance: .; v_gene: TRBV7-9; d_gene: .; CDR3aa: CASPGSGANVLTF; CDR3nt: TGTGCCAGCCCGGGCTCTGGGGCCAACGTCCTGACTTTC
j_gene: TRBJ2-5; abundance: .; v_gene: TRBV6-2/TRBV6-3; d_gene: TRBD2; CDR3aa: CASSYSLAGEETQYF; CDR3nt: TGTGCCAGCAGTTACTCCCTAGCGGGAGAGGAGACCCAGTACTTC
j_gene: TRBJ2-7; abundance: .; v_gene: TRBV20-1; d_gene: TRBD2; CDR3aa: CSAREWSRESYEQYF; CDR3nt: TGCAGTGCTAGAGAATGGTCGCGGGAGAGCTACGAGCAGTACTTC
j_gene: TRBJ2-7; abundance: .; v_gene: TRBV2; d_gene: TRBD2; CDR3aa: CASSVYQASGSFYEQYF; CDR3nt: TGTGCCAGCAGCGTCTATCAAGCTAGCGGGAGTTTCTACGAGCAGTACTTC
j_gene: TRBJ2-7; abundance: .; v_gene: TRBV10-3; d_gene: .; CDR3aa: CATTSGPGEQYF; CDR3nt: TGTGCCACGACAAGCGGGCCCGGGGAGCAGTACTTC